The rows below give T cell receptor beta chains drawn from one sample of a study of T cells in Graves' hyperthyroidism and ophthalmopathy. Each CDR3 protein gets one entry after TCRdb re-called the multiplex PCR reads with MiXCR. The sample carries about 840,000 distinct CDR3 sequences, around 38% recorded once. Sequencing used blood. Receptor source: a man aged 18 to 29 with Graves' hyperthyroidism. Each CDR3 is given with its conserved first and last residue. Each record gives: J gene, V gene, D gene, clone size, CDR3 protein, CDR3 DNA. A D gene is named only where the DNA matches it firmly. Rows give clone size only sometimes, using once, few, many, or a class for an expanded clone.

TRBJ2-7 | TRBV20-1 | . | . | CSALSGTGPYEQYF | TGCAGTGCTCTTAGCGGGACAGGGCCCTACGAGCAGTACTTC
TRBJ2-7 | TRBV29-1 | . | . | CSVIRGGSYEQYF | TGCAGCGTCATAAGGGGGGGCTCCTACGAGCAGTACTTC
TRBJ2-7 | TRBV10-1 | TRBD1 | . | CASSWGTGGGYEQYF | TGTGCCAGCAGTTGGGGGACAGGGGGAGGCTACGAGCAGTACTTC
TRBJ2-7 | TRBV20-1 | TRBD1 | few | CSVSQGSTHEQYF | TGCAGTGTTTCACAGGGGAGTACCCACGAGCAGTACTTC
TRBJ1-5 | TRBV6-5 | . | many | CASSYTVNQPQHF | TGTGCCAGCAGTTATACAGTCAATCAGCCCCAGCATTTT
TRBJ1-5 | TRBV5-1 | . | . | CATLTYDQPQHF | TGCGCCACCCTCACATACGATCAGCCCCAGCATTTT
TRBJ2-2 | TRBV9 | . | . | CASSVEGESGELFF | TGTGCCAGCAGCGTAGAGGGGGAGTCCGGGGAGCTGTTTTTT
TRBJ2-2 | TRBV5-1 | TRBD2 | . | CASSLSTSGRAVNTGELFF | TGTGCCAGCAGCTTGTCGACTAGCGGGAGGGCCGTGAACACCGGGGAGCTGTTTTTT
TRBJ2-5 | TRBV12-3/TRBV12-4 | TRBD2 | many | CASNLAGVKETQYF | TGTGCCAGCAATCTAGCGGGGGTGAAGGAGACCCAGTACTTC
TRBJ2-5 | TRBV10-3 | . | . | CASSEGASVETQYF | TGTGCCAGCAGTGAAGGGGCCTCTGTAGAGACCCAGTACTTC
TRBJ2-5 | TRBV7-8 | TRBD1 | many | CASSAGTGWETQYF | TGTGCCAGCAGCGCGGGGACAGGGTGGGAGACCCAGTACTTC
TRBJ1-5 | TRBV20-1 | . | many | CSARQGGAFNQPQHF | TGCAGTGCTAGACAGGGTGGGGCGTTCAATCAGCCCCAGCATTTT
TRBJ1-2 | TRBV7-2 | TRBD1 | . | CASSWGQGQGGYTF | TGTGCCAGCAGCTGGGGACAGGGGCAAGGGGGCTACACCTTC
TRBJ1-1 | TRBV20-1 | TRBD1 | . | CSARPGQANTEAFF | TGCAGTGCTAGACCGGGACAGGCGAACACTGAAGCTTTCTTT
TRBJ2-7 | TRBV9 | . | many | CASSAGDAGYEQYF | TGTGCCAGCAGCGCAGGGGATGCGGGCTACGAGCAGTACTTC
TRBJ2-2 | TRBV7-2 | . | few | CASSLLAVTGELFF | TGTGCCAGCAGCTTATTAGCGGTGACCGGGGAGCTGTTTTTT
TRBJ2-7 | TRBV20-1 | . | few | CSARDLSRFLYEQYF | TGCAGTGCTAGAGATTTGTCTAGGTTTCTCTACGAGCAGTACTTC
TRBJ1-3 | TRBV5-4 | . | . | CASSQPGWNRDGNTIYF | TGTGCCAGCAGCCAACCGGGATGGAACAGGGATGGAAACACCATATATTTT
TRBJ1-4 | TRBV25-1 | . | . | CASSPVGQEKLFF | TGTGCCAGCTCACCAGTCGGGCAGGAAAAACTGTTTTTT
TRBJ1-1 | TRBV20-1 | . | . | CSAGQTNTEAFF | TGCAGTGCGGGTCAAACGAACACTGAAGCTTTCTTT
TRBJ2-7 | TRBV25-1 | TRBD1 | . | CAAGTGSSYEQYF | TGTGCCGCAGGGACAGGTAGCTCCTACGAGCAGTACTTC
TRBJ2-6 | TRBV10-3 | TRBD2 | . | CAISERAGRGEAF | TGTGCCATCAGTGAGAGGGCAGGGAGGGGTGAAGCTTTC
TRBJ2-5 | TRBV7-2 | TRBD2 | . | CASSPSGGGAETQYF | TGTGCCAGCAGTCCTAGCGGGGGTGGTGCAGAGACCCAGTACTTC
TRBJ2-7 | TRBV2 | . | . | CASSLPRVLQYF | TGTGCCAGCAGTTTGCCCAGGGTACTGCAGTACTTC
TRBJ2-7 | TRBV5-1 | . | few | CASTRDGANYEQYF | TGCGCCAGCACAAGAGACGGCGCAAACTACGAGCAGTACTTC
TRBJ1-6 | TRBV5-1 | . | . | CASSGRRGPNSPLHF | TGTGCCAGCAGCGGCCGAAGGGGACCTAATTCACCCCTCCACTTT
TRBJ2-7 | TRBV20-1 | TRBD1 | . | CSASQGWCEQYF | TGCAGTGCTTCACAGGGGTGGTGCGAGCAGTACTTC
TRBJ1-1 | TRBV2 | . | few | CASSYPGSNTEAFF | TGTGCCAGCAGTTACCCTGGGTCCAACACTGAAGCTTTCTTT
TRBJ2-7 | TRBV12-3/TRBV12-4 | . | few | CASLPPGAGEQYF | TGTGCCAGCCTCCCGCCGGGGGCCGGGGAGCAGTACTTC
TRBJ1-1 | TRBV9 | . | . | CASSPQGRGAPTEAFF | TGTGCCAGCAGCCCTCAGGGGCGCGGGGCTCCCACTGAAGCTTTCTTT
TRBJ2-5 | TRBV29-1 | TRBD2 | many | CSVEGLAGSQETQYF | TGCAGCGTTGAAGGTCTAGCGGGATCCCAAGAGACCCAGTACTTC
TRBJ1-5 | TRBV2 | . | many | CASSEGISGNQPQHF | TGTGCCAGCAGTGAGGGGATTTCTGGGAATCAGCCCCAGCATTTT
TRBJ1-1 | TRBV29-1 | . | . | CSFAGRTEAFF | TGCAGCTTCGCAGGGAGGACTGAAGCTTTCTTT
TRBJ1-5 | TRBV10-3 | . | many | CAIGSGQNSNQPQHF | TGTGCCATCGGGTCCGGACAAAATAGCAATCAGCCCCAGCATTTT
TRBJ2-7 | TRBV7-6 | TRBD1 | few | CASSTPGTGAYEQYF | TGTGCCAGCAGCACCCCCGGGACAGGGGCCTACGAGCAGTACTTC
TRBJ1-1 | TRBV12-3/TRBV12-4 | TRBD1 | few | CASSRGQGGEAFF | TGTGCCAGCAGTCGCGGACAGGGGGGTGAAGCTTTCTTT
TRBJ2-2 | TRBV29-1 | TRBD2 | many | CSVPGLAGGPGELFF | TGCAGCGTGCCCGGACTAGCGGGAGGGCCCGGGGAGCTGTTTTTT
TRBJ2-7 | TRBV10-2 | . | many | CASSVDSTYEQYF | TGCGCCAGCAGTGTAGACTCAACCTACGAGCAGTACTTC
TRBJ1-2 | TRBV11-2 | . | many | CASSLEGSGYTF | TGTGCCAGCAGCTTAGAGGGATCTGGCTACACCTTC
TRBJ2-7 | TRBV9 | TRBD1 | . | CASSVGDSQSYEQYF | TGTGCCAGCAGCGTAGGGGACAGCCAATCCTACGAGCAGTACTTC
TRBJ1-2 | TRBV29-1 | TRBD1 | few | CSVRTGDDGYTF | TGCAGCGTTAGGACAGGGGATGATGGCTACACCTTC
TRBJ2-6 | TRBV6-5 | . | few | CASGTISANVLTF | TGTGCCAGCGGGACCATCTCGGCCAACGTCCTGACTTTC
TRBJ2-7 | TRBV29-1 | . | . | CSVEEVGIASYEQYF | TGCAGCGTTGAAGAAGTAGGGATAGCCTCCTACGAGCAGTACTTC
TRBJ2-2 | TRBV5-1 | TRBD2 | few | CATSSGGTGELFF | TGCGCCACCTCATCGGGAGGCACCGGGGAGCTGTTTTTT
TRBJ2-7 | TRBV29-1 | TRBD2 | . | CSGTSGYEQYF | TGCAGCGGGACTAGCGGATACGAGCAGTACTTC
TRBJ1-1 | TRBV29-1 | . | . | CSYSTVPVNTEAFF | TGCAGTTACTCGACCGTGCCCGTGAACACTGAAGCTTTCTTT
TRBJ2-5 | TRBV20-1 | . | many | CSATRTAQETQYF | TGCAGTGCAACCCGGACTGCCCAAGAGACCCAGTACTTC
TRBJ1-5 | TRBV19 | TRBD1 | . | CVSTRDSANQPQHF | TGTGTCAGCACTCGGGACAGCGCTAATCAGCCCCAGCATTTT
TRBJ2-7 | TRBV10-3 | TRBD2 | many | CAISEKGQAGDEQYF | TGTGCCATCAGTGAGAAGGGGCAGGCGGGAGACGAGCAGTACTTC
TRBJ2-7 | TRBV7-9 | . | . | CASSLWTGNGEQYF | TGTGCCAGCAGCTTGTGGACGGGGAATGGCGAGCAGTACTTC
TRBJ1-2 | TRBV29-1 | . | . | CSSPGPGYGYTF | TGCAGCAGCCCGGGACCGGGCTATGGCTACACCTTC
TRBJ1-2 | TRBV19 | . | many | CASSDSTGIYGYTF | TGTGCCAGTAGTGACTCCACAGGGATCTATGGCTACACCTTC